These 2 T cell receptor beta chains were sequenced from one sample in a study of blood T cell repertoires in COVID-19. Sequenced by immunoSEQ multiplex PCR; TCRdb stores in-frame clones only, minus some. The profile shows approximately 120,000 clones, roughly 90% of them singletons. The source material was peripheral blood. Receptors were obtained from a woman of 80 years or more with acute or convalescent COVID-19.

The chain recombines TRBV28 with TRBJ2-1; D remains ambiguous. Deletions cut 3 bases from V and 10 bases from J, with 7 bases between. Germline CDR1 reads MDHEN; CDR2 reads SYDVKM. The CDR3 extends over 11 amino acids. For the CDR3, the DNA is TGTGCCAGCAGTTTCAGATCAGAGCAGTTCTTC. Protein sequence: CASSFRSEQFF.

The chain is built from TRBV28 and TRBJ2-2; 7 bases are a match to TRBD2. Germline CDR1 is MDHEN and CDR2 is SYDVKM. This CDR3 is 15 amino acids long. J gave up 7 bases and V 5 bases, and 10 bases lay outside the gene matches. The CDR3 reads CASSTASGMGGELFF. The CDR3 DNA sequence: TGTGCCAGCAGTACTGCCAGCGGGATGGGCGGGGAGCTGTTTTTT.